This T cell receptor beta chain is drawn from a study of T cell repertoires in cytomegalovirus infection. Overall study context: Well-studied HLA-B-restricted epitopes and recently identified HLA-C-restricted epitopes of CMV were both used in the study. TCR beta signatures that were public indicated CMV infection and matching HLA type. Notes on the study in general: Cumulative public TCR beta family frequency identified carriers of CMV plus the relevant HLA. Ex vivo responses were dominated by HLA-C-restricted CMV-specific TCR beta clonotypes.

V shed 4 bases and J shed 0 bases, with 9 bases lying between them. Germline V gene data show CDR1 as SEHNR and CDR2 as FQNEAQ (reference sequence). The CDR3 runs to 14 residues. This clonotype was detected a few times. The antigen remains unidentified. TCRdb re-derived calls from the reads in MiXCR, one entry per CDR3 protein. The sample consists of roughly 120,000 distinct CDR3 sequences, 25% to 35% of them appearing once. The chain uses TRBV7-9 and TRBJ1-1; D possibly corresponds to TRBD1 (5 bases). Source: CD8+ T cells from cultured PBMCs, taken from culture after CMV antigen stimulation. The TCR sequence derives from a human donor in good health (CMV status not recorded). Some clones in this sample may be carry-over from other donors' samples. CDR3 in amino acids: CASSSGRLNTEAFF. The CDR3 coding sequence is TGTGCCAGCAGCTCGGGACGATTGAACACTGAAGCTTTCTTT.